This TCR beta chain was obtained from a study of control samples from healthy donors and cancer patients. V was trimmed by 5 bases and J by 4 bases, leaving 8 bases between them. Germline-derived CDR1 and CDR2 are MNHEY and SMNVEV (reference sequence). The CDR3 spans 12 residues. Only in-frame clones appear in the TCRdb table, and some are missing; sequencing was by immunoSEQ multiplex PCR. The data contain approximately 140,000 clones, around 90% of them singletons. The genes are TRBV27 and TRBJ1-2; D is unresolved. The sequencing sample was made of blood. This TCR came from a man aged 18 to 35 in good health. The CDR3 here is CASSIWLYGYTF. The DNA for the CDR3 is TGTGCCAGCAGTATCTGGCTCTATGGCTACACCTTC.